The rows below give T cell receptor beta chains drawn from one sample of a study of cytomegalovirus exposure and HLA in healthy donors. Libraries were prepared by immunoSEQ multiplex PCR; TCRdb keeps only in-frame clonotypes and omits some of them. The sample holds 57,000 or so clones, roughly 91% seen once. Sequenced input: PBMCs. All receptors derive from a woman aged 25 to 39 in good health and CMV-seronegative. Both conserved end residues are part of each CDR3. D genes are given only for firm matches. The size field is filled for only some rows; it gives once, few, many or a size class.

clone_size: once
d_call: TRBD1
v_call: TRBV5-1
j_call: TRBJ1-1
cdr3_aa: CASSEQGVWGTEAFF
cdr3_nt: TGCGCCAGCAGCGAGCAGGGGGTTTGGGGCACTGAAGCTTTCTTT

clone_size: -
d_call: TRBD2
v_call: TRBV6-5
j_call: TRBJ2-7
cdr3_aa: CASSYSRTSGVYEQYF
cdr3_nt: TGTGCCAGCAGTTACTCGAGAACTAGCGGAGTCTACGAGCAGTACTTC

clone_size: once
d_call: -
v_call: TRBV5-4
j_call: TRBJ2-1
cdr3_aa: CASSLMFRENSYNEQFF
cdr3_nt: TGTGCCAGCAGCTTGATGTTCCGCGAGAACTCCTACAATGAGCAGTTCTTC

clone_size: -
d_call: -
v_call: TRBV30
j_call: TRBJ1-2
cdr3_aa: CAWWGVSGLDGYTF
cdr3_nt: TGTGCCTGGTGGGGGGTTTCGGGGTTGGATGGCTACACCTTC

clone_size: -
d_call: -
v_call: TRBV10-2
j_call: TRBJ2-3
cdr3_aa: CASSVSGRAIGTDTQYF
cdr3_nt: TGCGCCAGCAGTGTTTCCGGCAGGGCTATTGGCACAGATACGCAGTATTTT

clone_size: -
d_call: -
v_call: TRBV19
j_call: TRBJ1-1
cdr3_aa: CASSIGENTEAFF
cdr3_nt: TGTGCCAGTAGTATCGGGGAAAACACTGAAGCTTTCTTT

clone_size: once
d_call: -
v_call: TRBV10-3
j_call: TRBJ2-1
cdr3_aa: CAISEPGEVSYNEQFF
cdr3_nt: TGTGCCATCAGTGAGCCGGGAGAGGTCTCCTACAATGAGCAGTTCTTC

clone_size: -
d_call: -
v_call: TRBV9
j_call: TRBJ2-7
cdr3_aa: CASSVGTTTGYEQYF
cdr3_nt: TGTGCCAGCAGCGTAGGGACAACTACTGGCTACGAGCAGTACTTC

clone_size: -
d_call: -
v_call: TRBV19
j_call: TRBJ2-6
cdr3_aa: CASISRSGANVLTF
cdr3_nt: TGTGCCAGTATCTCTCGCTCTGGGGCCAACGTCCTGACTTTC

clone_size: -
d_call: TRBD1
v_call: TRBV11-2
j_call: TRBJ2-2
cdr3_aa: CASSPDRGPGELFF
cdr3_nt: TGTGCCAGCAGTCCGGACAGGGGGCCCGGGGAGCTGTTTTTT

clone_size: -
d_call: TRBD1
v_call: TRBV9
j_call: TRBJ1-2
cdr3_aa: CASSVSGGDYGYTF
cdr3_nt: TGTGCCAGCAGCGTATCAGGGGGCGACTATGGCTACACCTTC

clone_size: -
d_call: TRBD1
v_call: TRBV28
j_call: TRBJ2-7
cdr3_aa: CASSGQGQDLYEQYF
cdr3_nt: TGTGCCAGCAGTGGCCAGGGACAGGATCTATACGAGCAGTACTTC

clone_size: -
d_call: TRBD2
v_call: TRBV10-3
j_call: TRBJ2-1
cdr3_aa: CAISAGTSGKEEQFF
cdr3_nt: TGTGCCATCAGTGCCGGGACTAGCGGGAAGGAAGAGCAGTTCTTC

clone_size: -
d_call: -
v_call: TRBV5-4
j_call: TRBJ1-2
cdr3_aa: CASSFQGRDGYTF
cdr3_nt: TGTGCCAGCAGCTTTCAGGGGCGGGATGGCTACACCTTC

clone_size: -
d_call: TRBD1
v_call: TRBV9
j_call: TRBJ1-1
cdr3_aa: CASSVRTGRDTEAFF
cdr3_nt: TGTGCCAGCAGCGTACGGACAGGGAGGGACACTGAAGCTTTCTTT

clone_size: -
d_call: -
v_call: TRBV7-3
j_call: TRBJ2-1
cdr3_aa: CASSSESSYNEQFF
cdr3_nt: TGTGCCAGCAGCTCGGAGAGCTCCTACAATGAGCAGTTCTTC

clone_size: -
d_call: TRBD1
v_call: TRBV5-1
j_call: TRBJ2-7
cdr3_aa: CASSGTGGTNEQYF
cdr3_nt: TGCGCCAGCAGTGGGACAGGGGGTACCAACGAGCAGTACTTC

clone_size: -
d_call: TRBD1
v_call: TRBV27
j_call: TRBJ1-1
cdr3_aa: CASSTPQGGGTEAFF
cdr3_nt: TGTGCCAGCAGTACTCCTCAGGGGGGAGGAACTGAAGCTTTCTTT

clone_size: -
d_call: TRBD2
v_call: TRBV7-6
j_call: TRBJ2-1
cdr3_aa: CASSLSGGGYNEQFF
cdr3_nt: TGTGCCAGCAGCTTAAGCGGGGGCGGATACAATGAGCAGTTCTTC

clone_size: -
d_call: -
v_call: TRBV6-1
j_call: TRBJ2-1
cdr3_aa: CASSGFDSPPTNEQFF
cdr3_nt: TGTGCCAGCAGTGGCTTCGACAGCCCTCCCACGAATGAGCAGTTCTTC

clone_size: -
d_call: TRBD1
v_call: TRBV11-2
j_call: TRBJ1-1
cdr3_aa: CASSFKQGLLSMNTEAFF
cdr3_nt: TGTGCCAGCAGCTTTAAACAGGGGCTCCTATCGATGAACACTGAAGCTTTCTTT

clone_size: -
d_call: TRBD1
v_call: TRBV2
j_call: TRBJ2-7
cdr3_aa: CASSKNTGGIDEQYF
cdr3_nt: TGTGCCAGCAGTAAAAATACAGGGGGCATAGACGAGCAGTACTTC

clone_size: -
d_call: TRBD2
v_call: TRBV5-5
j_call: TRBJ2-1
cdr3_aa: CASSPLAGAGNEQFF
cdr3_nt: TGTGCCAGCAGCCCACTAGCGGGAGCGGGCAATGAGCAGTTCTTC

clone_size: -
d_call: -
v_call: TRBV7-9
j_call: TRBJ2-7
cdr3_aa: CASSYIQGNEQYF
cdr3_nt: TGTGCCAGCAGCTACATTCAGGGGAACGAGCAGTACTTC

clone_size: once
d_call: TRBD2
v_call: TRBV28
j_call: TRBJ2-1
cdr3_aa: CASNLAGGPGEQFF
cdr3_nt: TGTGCCAGTAACCTAGCGGGAGGGCCGGGAGAGCAGTTCTTC

clone_size: once
d_call: TRBD1
v_call: TRBV11-2
j_call: TRBJ2-5
cdr3_aa: CASSFDRGETQYF
cdr3_nt: TGTGCCAGCAGCTTCGACAGGGGGGAGACCCAGTACTTC